The entry that follows covers one T cell receptor (beta chain) sequence. Its specificity is unknown. The data originate from a study of T cell responses to AZD1222 COVID-19 vaccine. Whole-study findings and limits: Dominant CD4 TCR responses targeted spike regions 160-218 and 743-854.

Data came from immunoSEQ multiplex PCR; TCRdb stores just in-frame clones and leaves some out. Among 90,000 to 130,000 clones, more than 70% were seen once, and the ten largest hold roughly 3%. CDR3 length: 16 amino acids. The germline V gene has CDR1 KGHSH and CDR2 LQKENI. V shed 4 bases and J 1 base; nucleotides not matched to a gene: 5. The TCR originated in an adult in good health. The sequenced sample was peripheral blood, obtained on day 0 of MenACWY control vaccination. This chain uses TRBV18 with TRBJ2-2; 8 positions match TRBD2. The DNA of the CDR3 is TGTGCCAGCTCACTAAACAGCGGGGGGAACACCGGGGAGCTGTTTTTT. It translates to CASSLNSGGNTGELFF. Looking up the rest from reference TRBV18 and TRBJ2-2 gives the full variable domain: NAGVMQNPRHLVRRRGQEARLRCSPMKGHSHVYWYRQLPEEGLKFMVYLQKENIIDESGMPKERFSAEFPKEGPSILRIQQVVRGDSAAYFCASSLNSGGNTGELFFGEGSRLTVL.